A single T cell receptor beta chain is shown here with its context. The CDR3 sequence is 16 residues long. Trimming removed 3 bases at V and 6 bases at J, with 18 bases between. The germline V gene encodes CDR1 SGDLS and CDR2 YYNGEE. The data stem from a study of technical replicates of blood from a handful of donors. Sequencing was performed with immunoSEQ multiplex PCR; in TCRdb, only in-frame clones are kept and a portion is missing. The data show about 95,000 clones, approximately 95% seen once. What was sequenced was T cells isolated from PBMCs. The chain uses TRBV9 and TRBJ2-2, with D tentatively TRBD2 (5 bases). This clonotype was sampled from a human donor in good health. The CDR3: CASSAEIPGFPGELFF. Written as DNA, the CDR3 is TGTGCCAGCAGCGCAGAGATCCCGGGATTTCCCGGGGAGCTGTTTTTT.